A selection of T cell receptor beta chains follows, all from one sample in a study of T cells in Graves' hyperthyroidism and ophthalmopathy. TCRdb recomputed calls from the multiplex PCR reads with MiXCR, one row per CDR3 protein. The sample includes hundreds of thousands of distinct CDR3 sequences, 14% to 15% of them seen just once. Sequencing input: blood. Receptors were obtained from a woman in her thirties or forties with Graves' ophthalmopathy. Both conserved end residues are part of each CDR3. Fields, in order: CDR3 protein, CDR3 DNA, V gene, J gene, CDR3 length, D gene, clone size. A D gene is named only where the DNA matches it firmly. Size is omitted from some rows. Given values are once, few, many or a class for expanded clones.

CDR3: CASSLAISNQPQHF
DNA: TGTGCCAGCAGCTTAGCGATTAGCAATCAGCCCCAGCATTTT
V: TRBV7-8
J: TRBJ1-5
length: 14
D: -
size: many

CDR3: CASSVGVTSGNAYEQYF
DNA: TGTGCCAGCAGCGTAGGTGTAACTAGCGGGAATGCCTACGAGCAGTACTTC
V: TRBV9
J: TRBJ2-7
length: 17
D: TRBD2
size: -

CDR3: CASSLGGNNQPQHF
DNA: TGCGCCAGCAGCTTGGGAGGGAACAATCAGCCCCAGCATTTT
V: TRBV5-1
J: TRBJ1-5
length: 14
D: -
size: many

CDR3: CASSPPVELETQYF
DNA: TGTGCCAGCTCACCACCGGTGGAATTGGAGACCCAGTACTTC
V: TRBV18
J: TRBJ2-5
length: 14
D: -
size: few

CDR3: CASSLAIWGQRHEQYF
DNA: TGCGCCAGCAGCTTGGCCATTTGGGGACAGCGGCACGAGCAGTACTTC
V: TRBV5-1
J: TRBJ2-7
length: 16
D: TRBD1
size: few

CDR3: CAWRSTDRNYGYTF
DNA: TGTGCCTGGAGATCGACAGACCGGAACTATGGCTACACCTTC
V: TRBV30
J: TRBJ1-2
length: 14
D: -
size: many

CDR3: CSAPGSATLNTEAFF
DNA: TGCAGTGCTCCGGGGTCCGCCACATTGAACACTGAAGCTTTCTTT
V: TRBV20-1
J: TRBJ1-1
length: 15
D: -
size: few

CDR3: CASSSRQGFEQYF
DNA: TGTGCCAGCAGTTCCCGACAGGGGTTCGAGCAGTACTTC
V: TRBV12-3/TRBV12-4
J: TRBJ2-7
length: 13
D: TRBD1
size: many

CDR3: CASTPAGTGDGYTF
DNA: TGTGCCAGCACCCCGGCGGGGACAGGGGACGGCTACACCTTC
V: TRBV6-2/TRBV6-3
J: TRBJ1-2
length: 14
D: TRBD1
size: many

CDR3: CATSIARGQETQYF
DNA: TGTGCCACCAGCATCGCGCGGGGCCAAGAGACCCAGTACTTC
V: TRBV15
J: TRBJ2-5
length: 14
D: -
size: many

CDR3: CASRRQALNTEAFF
DNA: TGTGCCAGCAGAAGACAGGCCCTGAACACTGAAGCTTTCTTT
V: TRBV12-3/TRBV12-4
J: TRBJ1-1
length: 14
D: -
size: many

CDR3: CSALRGRETQYF
DNA: TGCAGCGCCCTAAGGGGGCGGGAGACCCAGTACTTC
V: TRBV29-1
J: TRBJ2-5
length: 12
D: TRBD1
size: many

CDR3: CASRRGQTNTEAFF
DNA: TGTGCCAGCAGGAGGGGACAGACGAACACTGAAGCTTTCTTT
V: TRBV6-2/TRBV6-3
J: TRBJ1-1
length: 14
D: TRBD1
size: many

CDR3: CASSVRLAGGLEQYF
DNA: TGCGCCAGCAGCGTCCGACTAGCGGGAGGCCTCGAGCAGTACTTC
V: TRBV5-1
J: TRBJ2-7
length: 15
D: TRBD2
size: few

CDR3: CASTRTGASTGELFF
DNA: TGTGCCAGTACCCGGACAGGGGCGAGCACCGGGGAGCTGTTTTTT
V: TRBV19
J: TRBJ2-2
length: 15
D: TRBD1
size: few

CDR3: CASSERAGQETQYF
DNA: TGTGCCAGCAGTGAACGGGCCGGTCAAGAGACCCAGTACTTC
V: TRBV6-1
J: TRBJ2-5
length: 14
D: -
size: -

CDR3: CASNIGLANTGELFF
DNA: TGTGCCAGCAACATAGGACTAGCTAACACCGGGGAGCTGTTTTTT
V: TRBV6-1
J: TRBJ2-2
length: 15
D: TRBD2
size: many

CDR3: CASSRDRGRREQYF
DNA: TGTGCCAGCAGCCGGGACAGGGGGCGGCGGGAGCAGTACTTC
V: TRBV27
J: TRBJ2-7
length: 14
D: TRBD1
size: many

CDR3: CAISEVRWGQPQHF
DNA: TGTGCCATCAGTGAGGTGCGGTGGGGGCAGCCCCAGCATTTT
V: TRBV10-3
J: TRBJ1-5
length: 14
D: -
size: -

CDR3: CASSSRAGPQETQYF
DNA: TGTGCCAGCAGCTCCCGAGCGGGCCCGCAAGAGACCCAGTACTTC
V: TRBV7-2
J: TRBJ2-5
length: 15
D: -
size: -

CDR3: CASSQNRASGEQYF
DNA: TGCGCCAGCAGCCAGAATCGGGCCTCCGGCGAGCAGTACTTC
V: TRBV4-1
J: TRBJ2-7
length: 14
D: -
size: -

CDR3: CASTEGGTGLTQYF
DNA: TGTGCCAGCACGGAGGGTGGGACAGGGCTGACCCAGTACTTC
V: TRBV6-5
J: TRBJ2-5
length: 14
D: TRBD1
size: many

CDR3: CVSSYARDRGHEQYF
DNA: TGTGTCAGCAGTTACGCCCGGGACAGGGGCCACGAGCAGTACTTC
V: TRBV6-5
J: TRBJ2-7
length: 15
D: TRBD1
size: -

CDR3: CATSRETGGGEQYF
DNA: TGTGCCACCAGCAGAGAGACGGGAGGGGGCGAGCAGTACTTC
V: TRBV15
J: TRBJ2-7
length: 14
D: TRBD2
size: many

CDR3: CASKGSGLAGFLETQYF
DNA: TGTGCCAGCAAAGGTTCGGGACTAGCGGGATTTCTGGAGACCCAGTACTTC
V: TRBV2
J: TRBJ2-5
length: 17
D: TRBD2
size: few

CDR3: CASRDSTGELFF
DNA: TGTGCCAGCAGGGACAGCACCGGGGAGCTGTTTTTT
V: TRBV2
J: TRBJ2-2
length: 12
D: -
size: many

CDR3: CASSQEKRQQYF
DNA: TGTGCCAGCAGCCAGGAAAAGCGCCAGCAGTACTTC
V: TRBV4-2
J: TRBJ2-7
length: 12
D: -
size: many

CDR3: CASSITVSGNTIYF
DNA: TGTGCCAGCAGTATAACCGTCTCTGGAAACACCATATATTTT
V: TRBV12-3/TRBV12-4
J: TRBJ1-3
length: 14
D: -
size: many

CDR3: CSASRDSSLYDRGYTF
DNA: TGCAGTGCTAGCCGGGACAGCAGTCTTTACGATAGGGGCTACACCTTC
V: TRBV20-1
J: TRBJ1-2
length: 16
D: TRBD1
size: many

CDR3: CATRTGWRYGYTF
DNA: TGTGCCACCAGAACAGGGTGGAGGTATGGCTACACCTTC
V: TRBV28
J: TRBJ1-2
length: 13
D: -
size: many

CDR3: CSARPEELRGAYEQYF
DNA: TGCAGTGCTAGACCCGAGGAATTGCGGGGGGCCTACGAGCAGTACTTC
V: TRBV20-1
J: TRBJ2-7
length: 16
D: TRBD2
size: few

CDR3: CASSPGLYSNQPQHF
DNA: TGTGCCAGCAGCCCGGGGCTGTATAGCAATCAGCCCCAGCATTTT
V: TRBV6-2/TRBV6-3
J: TRBJ1-5
length: 15
D: -
size: many

CDR3: CASNAGEWETQYF
DNA: TGTGCCAGTAATGCAGGGGAGTGGGAGACCCAGTACTTC
V: TRBV19
J: TRBJ2-5
length: 13
D: -
size: many

CDR3: CASSQDLQSRGGGQPQHF
DNA: TGCGCCAGCAGCCAAGATCTACAGTCGCGCGGGGGTGGTCAGCCCCAGCATTTT
V: TRBV4-1
J: TRBJ1-5
length: 18
D: -
size: few

CDR3: CASRRDLNTEAFF
DNA: TGTGCCAGCAGGCGGGACCTGAACACTGAAGCTTTCTTT
V: TRBV7-9
J: TRBJ1-1
length: 13
D: -
size: many

CDR3: CASSPSRALYEQYF
DNA: TGTGCCAGCTCCCCGAGTAGGGCCCTCTACGAGCAGTACTTC
V: TRBV18
J: TRBJ2-7
length: 14
D: -
size: few

CDR3: CASRLTGSNGNTIYF
DNA: TGTGCCAGCAGGTTGACAGGGTCGAATGGAAACACCATATATTTT
V: TRBV6-1
J: TRBJ1-3
length: 15
D: TRBD1
size: many

CDR3: CASSSPLSGRPYEQYF
DNA: TGTGCCAGCAGCTCCCCCCTTAGCGGGAGGCCCTACGAGCAGTACTTC
V: TRBV28
J: TRBJ2-7
length: 16
D: TRBD2
size: many

CDR3: CASSPSTSNTEAFF
DNA: TGTGCCAGCAGCCCCTCGACATCGAACACTGAAGCTTTCTTT
V: TRBV7-3
J: TRBJ1-1
length: 14
D: -
size: many

CDR3: CASSSDRTMNTEAFF
DNA: TGTGCCAGCAGCTCCGACAGGACTATGAACACTGAAGCTTTCTTT
V: TRBV7-2
J: TRBJ1-1
length: 15
D: -
size: many

CDR3: CASSHRLAQETQYF
DNA: TGTGCCAGCAGCCATCGACTAGCTCAAGAGACCCAGTACTTC
V: TRBV12-3/TRBV12-4
J: TRBJ2-5
length: 14
D: TRBD2
size: few

CDR3: CASSLVGLAWEQYF
DNA: TGTGCCAGCAGTTTAGTGGGACTAGCATGGGAGCAGTACTTC
V: TRBV12-3/TRBV12-4
J: TRBJ2-7
length: 14
D: TRBD2
size: many

CDR3: CATSDLGDRGSGCYEQYF
DNA: TGTGCCACCAGTGATCTCGGTGACAGGGGCTCGGGGTGCTACGAGCAGTACTTC
V: TRBV24-1
J: TRBJ2-7
length: 18
D: TRBD1
size: many

CDR3: CASSPRGGNMNTEAFF
DNA: TGTGCCAGCAGCCCTCGGGGGGGGAATATGAACACTGAAGCTTTCTTT
V: TRBV5-4
J: TRBJ1-1
length: 16
D: -
size: many

CDR3: CSASGLAGSGYEQYF
DNA: TGCAGTGCTAGCGGACTAGCGGGATCGGGTTACGAGCAGTACTTC
V: TRBV20-1
J: TRBJ2-7
length: 15
D: TRBD2
size: -

CDR3: CASSFAGQGFEETQYF
DNA: TGTGCCAGCAGTTTTGCGGGACAGGGGTTTGAAGAGACCCAGTACTTC
V: TRBV28
J: TRBJ2-5
length: 16
D: TRBD1
size: -

CDR3: CASIGKFYEQYF
DNA: TGTGCCAGCATAGGGAAATTCTACGAGCAGTACTTC
V: TRBV2
J: TRBJ2-7
length: 12
D: -
size: many

CDR3: CASSLGSGSLYGYTF
DNA: TGTGCCAGCAGCTTGGGGTCCGGGTCTTTATATGGCTACACCTTC
V: TRBV5-5
J: TRBJ1-2
length: 15
D: -
size: few

CDR3: CASSLRQDGYTF
DNA: TGTGCCAGCAGCCTAAGACAGGATGGCTACACCTTC
V: TRBV7-2
J: TRBJ1-2
length: 12
D: -
size: few